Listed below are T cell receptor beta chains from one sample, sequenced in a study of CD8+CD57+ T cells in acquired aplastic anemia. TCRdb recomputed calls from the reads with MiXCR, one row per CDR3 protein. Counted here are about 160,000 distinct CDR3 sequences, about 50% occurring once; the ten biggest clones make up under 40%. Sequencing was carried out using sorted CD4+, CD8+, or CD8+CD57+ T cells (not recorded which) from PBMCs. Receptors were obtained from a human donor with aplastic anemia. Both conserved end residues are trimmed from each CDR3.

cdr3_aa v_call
ASSELAGAYEQY TRBV6-1
ASSEGLVGHEQY TRBV10-1
ASQLWHINQPQH TRBV19
ASSVDGGNTGELF TRBV9
ATSRGQGEWIQPQH TRBV24-1
ASSLGSGKADTQY TRBV11-2
ASSPFLGYEQY TRBV4-1
ASSISGGNEQF TRBV27
ASSAQGTGRGNSPLH TRBV2
AISEPVTGGTEAF TRBV10-3
ASSERLLPYEQY TRBV2
ASTGVGETQY TRBV19
ASSSQELVNEQY TRBV12-3/TRBV12-4
ASTLEDDTEAF TRBV11-3
ASSLATGPQH TRBV2
AWGQVGLTDTQY TRBV30
ASSLKETQY TRBV5-6
ASSLDGGRAGEQY TRBV5-1
ASSEQGEGGAEAF TRBV2
AISEGGSYYGELF TRBV10-3
ASTGLFGPSTDTQY TRBV5-1
ATSTLAENTGELF TRBV15
ASGFDSYEQY TRBV6-5
ASSQGRQRYEQY TRBV4-1
SARSGAYEQY TRBV20-1
ASRRTRDTTYEQY TRBV14
ASSSATTDTQY TRBV7-3
ASSPGQGNEQY TRBV5-6
ASSEGVWGIKETQY TRBV2
ASSQSTGEAEQY TRBV7-6
AIRGHLIGYT TRBV10-3
ASSHRDNTEAF TRBV19
ASSRLTSNYGYT TRBV19
ASSWSRAHEQY TRBV6-5
ATASLGDKDTEAF TRBV27
ASSRGTSYEQY TRBV12-3/TRBV12-4
ASSLGSSSYEQY TRBV7-2
ASSRTFTGELF TRBV19
ASSPRTGWIYEQY TRBV19
ASSRGSGRQGADNEQF TRBV11-2
SGGGPNTDTQY TRBV29-1
ATSREMNTEAF TRBV15
ASRDRGHVEKLF TRBV25-1
ASSPLEDRVTGGYI TRBV27
ASSIGDSYYEQY TRBV7-9
ASSPVGNTGELF TRBV18
ATSDLRDDTDTQY TRBV24-1
AISEAGQPGQPQH TRBV10-3
ASRTLREAF TRBV19
ASSLREHYEQY TRBV7-2
ASSEESRSSYNSPLH TRBV6-1
ASSEEVEQPQH TRBV10-2
ASSLNTVSNTGELF TRBV13
ASSKEGSSPYEQY TRBV19
ASSDVAGGRNEQF TRBV3-1